A selection of T cell receptor beta chains follows, all from one sample in a study of vaccination and CD4 T cells after COVID-19. One entry per CDR3 protein, called by TCRdb with MiXCR from the PCR reads. The sample gives just under 20,000 distinct CDR3 sequences, 45% to 70% of which show up once; 0.95% to 1.2% is in the top ten. Sequenced here: CD4+ T cells from blood, sampled after SARS-CoV-2 vaccination. These receptor sequences come from a human donor who had recovered from COVID-19. Each CDR3 is given with its conserved first and last residue. D genes are given only for firm matches. Only some rows state a clone size, as once, few, many or a class for expanded clones.

d_call j_call clone_size v_call cdr3_aa cdr3_nt
- TRBJ2-5 - TRBV12-3/TRBV12-4 CASSPTIPKTQYF TGTGCCAGCAGCCCAACAATCCCGAAGACCCAGTACTTC
- TRBJ1-5 few TRBV20-1 CSASGGNQPQHF TGCAGCGCATCGGGGGGGAATCAGCCCCAGCATTTT
TRBD1 TRBJ1-5 few TRBV20-1 CSAAGQGGNQPQHF TGCAGTGCAGCGGGACAGGGTGGCAATCAGCCCCAGCATTTT
- TRBJ2-4 once TRBV6-2/TRBV6-3 CASSFRGLSKNIQYF TGTGCCAGCAGTTTCCGGGGGCTTTCCAAAAACATTCAGTACTTC
- TRBJ2-7 - TRBV10-3 CAITDSEAAYEQYF TGTGCCATCACAGACAGCGAAGCAGCCTACGAGCAGTACTTC
- TRBJ2-6 - TRBV6-5 CASSYQGPTSGANVLTF TGTGCCAGCAGTTACCAAGGACCGACCTCTGGGGCCAACGTCCTGACTTTC
TRBD2 TRBJ2-3 few TRBV20-1 CSASLAGGSDTQYF TGCAGTGCTAGTCTAGCGGGAGGGTCAGATACGCAGTATTTT
- TRBJ2-7 - TRBV15 CATRAALLSYEQYF TGTGCCACCAGAGCAGCTCTCCTCTCCTACGAGCAGTACTTC
- TRBJ1-2 - TRBV7-9 CASSLAADLYGYTF TGTGCCAGCAGCTTAGCTGCAGACCTGTATGGCTACACCTTC
- TRBJ2-3 - TRBV7-2 CASSSTRNPRVLTDTQYF TGTGCCAGCAGCTCAACCCGCAACCCGAGAGTCCTCACAGATACGCAGTATTTT
TRBD1 TRBJ2-1 - TRBV27 CASIRTGGVYNEQFF TGTGCCAGCATCCGGACAGGGGGCGTCTACAATGAGCAGTTCTTC
- TRBJ1-3 - TRBV6-1 CASSRSTGTSSGNTIYF TGTGCCAGCAGCCGATCAACCGGCACGAGCTCTGGAAACACCATATATTTT
TRBD2 TRBJ2-7 - TRBV6-1 CASSRGGRAHEQYF TGTGCCAGCAGTCGGGGCGGGAGGGCCCACGAGCAGTACTTC
TRBD2 TRBJ2-3 - TRBV11-2 CASSPGTSVTDTQYF TGTGCCAGCAGCCCCGGGACTAGCGTCACAGATACGCAGTATTTT
TRBD1 TRBJ2-7 - TRBV20-1 CSASGQPFYEQYF TGCAGTGCCTCGGGACAGCCTTTCTACGAGCAGTACTTC
TRBD2 TRBJ2-1 - TRBV5-4 CASSEGSGVYNEQFF TGTGCCAGCAGCGAAGGTAGCGGGGTTTACAATGAGCAGTTCTTC
- TRBJ1-1 - TRBV12-3/TRBV12-4 CASSHERRNTEAFF TGTGCCAGCAGTCACGAAAGGCGTAACACTGAAGCTTTCTTT
- TRBJ2-5 - TRBV7-7 CASSSTGTETQYF TGTGCTAGCAGCTCAACTGGCACTGAGACCCAGTACTTC
- TRBJ2-3 - TRBV20-1 CSASAGEIWDNPSTDTQYF TGCAGTGCTAGCGCAGGGGAAATCTGGGACAACCCTAGCACAGATACGCAGTATTTT
TRBD1 TRBJ1-5 once TRBV27 CASSPGRTGGRNQPQHF TGTGCCAGCAGTCCCGGACGGACAGGGGGCCGCAATCAGCCCCAGCATTTT
- TRBJ1-5 - TRBV12-3/TRBV12-4 CASSLVGNQPQHF TGTGCCAGCAGTTTAGTTGGCAATCAGCCCCAGCATTTT
TRBD2 TRBJ2-2 - TRBV20-1 CSAFRLAGTGELFF TGCAGTGCTTTTCGACTAGCGGGCACCGGGGAGCTGTTTTTT
- TRBJ2-7 - TRBV20-1 CRVTVPGEQYF TGCAGAGTTACCGTACCGGGGGAGCAGTACTTC
- TRBJ2-2 - TRBV1 CTSSQDEVIAGAAGELFF TGCACCAGCAGCCAAGATGAGGTAATAGCGGGAGCGGCCGGGGAGCTGTTTTTT
TRBD1 TRBJ2-3 - TRBV4-2 CASSLYRGRERPYDTQYF TGTGCCAGCAGCTTGTACAGGGGGCGGGAGCGGCCATATGATACGCAGTATTTT
TRBD1 TRBJ2-7 few TRBV6-1 CASSDPTEGASYEQYF TGTGCCAGCAGTGACCCGACAGAGGGGGCGTCCTACGAGCAGTACTTC
- TRBJ1-3 - TRBV2 CASLAGVGNTIYF TGTGCCAGCCTGGCCGGAGTTGGAAACACCATATATTTT
TRBD2 TRBJ2-1 - TRBV3-1 CASSPPSTSGSEEGQFF TGTGCCAGCAGCCCCCCCTCTACTAGCGGGAGTGAGGAGGGGCAGTTCTTC
- TRBJ2-4 - TRBV6-2/TRBV6-3 CASTLGEAKNIQYF TGTGCCAGCACCCTCGGGGAAGCCAAAAACATTCAGTACTTC
- TRBJ2-1 - TRBV20-1 CSALLGTASSYNEQFF TGCAGTGCACTCCTCGGGACTGCAAGCTCCTACAATGAGCAGTTCTTC
- TRBJ2-7 - TRBV6-5 CASSYKLSRVEQYF TGTGCCAGCAGTTACAAGCTGTCCAGGGTAGAGCAGTACTTC
- TRBJ1-5 few TRBV6-1 CASSISSGQPQHF TGTGCCAGCAGTATAAGTTCGGGTCAGCCCCAGCATTTT
- TRBJ1-1 - TRBV7-9 CASSHPAAFSEAFF TGTGCCAGCAGCCACCCAGCGGCGTTTTCTGAAGCTTTCTTT